This T cell receptor beta chain was retrieved from a study of cytomegalovirus exposure and HLA in healthy donors. The primer mix had 60 Vbeta and 13 Jbeta primers. Assay: immunoSEQ multiplex PCR; the TCRdb copy retains only in-frame clones and omits some. Of roughly 280,000 clones in the sample, under 80% are singletons; the top ten hold under 2.5%. The CDR3 covers 14 residues. J lost 6 bases, V lost 1 base, and 3 bases had no gene match. The V gene's germline CDR1 is SGHVS and CDR2 FNYEAQ. Material: PBMCs. The clonotype comes from a female donor in good health and CMV-seronegative. V usage is TRBV7-6 and J usage is TRBJ2-1, with 7 bases aligning to TRBD2. CDR3 in amino acids: CASSLDQRGNEQFF. The DNA of the CDR3 is TGTGCCAGCAGCTTAGACCAGCGGGGCAATGAGCAGTTCTTC.